This TCR beta chain was retrieved from a study of blood T cells in healthy people across ages. The study's findings and limits: Naive and antigen-experienced cells were not separated, limiting conclusive comparison. Age brought a roughly linear fall in TCR beta diversity measured per million T cells. A strong correlation was found between TCR beta diversity and the percentage of naive T cells. There was no known CMV status for donors, so expanded clonotype changes were possibly confounded.

A word on this clonotype: Its antigen is still unknown.

Together with a sample-barcoded 5' primer, a J-beta primer mix was included in a second PCR lasting roughly 6 to 12 cycles. TCRdb processed the 5' RACE reads anew with MiXCR; each CDR3 protein has one entry. Found here are about 800,000 distinct CDR3 sequences, about three fifths of them singletons; the top ten hold around 20%. This clonotype was obtained from a man younger than 40 in good health. The sample consisted of blood.

This chain's CDR3 is CSVEAQNTDTQYF. The CDR3 nucleotides are TGCAGCGTTGAGGCGCAGAACACAGATACGCAGTATTTT. V usage is TRBV29-1 and J usage is TRBJ2-3; no clear D. CDR1 is SQVTM and CDR2 is ANQGSEA in the germline V gene. V was trimmed by 3 bases and J by 2 bases, leaving 9 bases between them. The CDR3 spans 13 residues.